This T cell receptor (beta chain) was found in a study of long-term antiretroviral therapy in people with HIV. Study-wide background: Specimens dating back about a decade before the 2015 immediate-ART recommendation are the oldest included. Whole-study findings and limits: The clones with expansion before ART were dominant in the repertoire at all time points.

This clone was detected a few times. Its antigen is still unknown. The run of the v3.0 immunoSEQ assay was at survey level. Per-sample sequencing targets were roughly 35,000-55,000 T-cell genomes. The assay was immunoSEQ multiplex PCR, and TCRdb's table has in-frame clones only and misses some. The sample carries tens of thousands of clones, 95% recorded once. Ahead of DNA extraction, samples held about 1-10 million cryopreserved PBMC each. The CDR3 has 18 residues. With V trimmed by 0 bases and J by 11 bases, 16 bases remained unmatched. Looked up from germline, CDR1 is SGDLS and CDR2 is YYNGEE. This sequence joins TRBV9 and TRBJ1-6, with 8 nucleotides matching TRBD1. This TCR was sampled from a man under 40 with HIV. The starting material was unsorted PBMCs, obtained 5.3 years after starting antiretroviral therapy. Written as DNA, the CDR3 is TGTGCCAGCAGCGTAGGACGGACAGGGAACAGGAGGACGCCACCCCTCCACTTT. It yields the protein CASSVGRTGNRRTPPLHF.